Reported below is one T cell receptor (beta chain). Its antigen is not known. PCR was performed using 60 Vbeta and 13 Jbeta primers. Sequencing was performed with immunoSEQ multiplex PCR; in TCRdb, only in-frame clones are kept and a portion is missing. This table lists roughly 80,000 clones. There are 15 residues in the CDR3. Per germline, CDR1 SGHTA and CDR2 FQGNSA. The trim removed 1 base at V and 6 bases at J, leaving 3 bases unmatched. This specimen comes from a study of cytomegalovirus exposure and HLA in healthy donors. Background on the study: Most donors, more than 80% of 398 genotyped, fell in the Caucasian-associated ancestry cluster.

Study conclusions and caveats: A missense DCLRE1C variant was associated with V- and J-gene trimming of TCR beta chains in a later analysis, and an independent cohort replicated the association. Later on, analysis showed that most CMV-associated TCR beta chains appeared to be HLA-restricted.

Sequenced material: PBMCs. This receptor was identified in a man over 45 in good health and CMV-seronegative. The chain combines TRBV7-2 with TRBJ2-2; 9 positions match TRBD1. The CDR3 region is CASSLGRDRAGELFF. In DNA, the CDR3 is TGTGCCAGCAGCTTAGGCCGGGACAGGGCCGGGGAGCTGTTTTTT.